This T cell receptor beta chain was profiled in a study of CD8+ T cells in alopecia areata. Study-wide findings and caveats: Lesional tissue from the scalp (especially in alopecia totalis/universalis) showed higher clonality than normal scalp. Mouse data revealed clearer TCR sharing than patient data did, a gap possibly tied to HLA.

RNA was isolated and reverse transcribed to cDNA, the sequencing template. Assay: immunoSEQ multiplex PCR; the TCRdb copy retains only in-frame clones and omits some. This sample comprises approximately 300,000 clones, none seen once only. After pooling, cutaneous lymph node cells were sorted with CD4, CD8alpha, NKG2D, NKG2ACE and other markers. Worth noting for this clone: Antigen specificity is unknown. Gene names are mouse gene names. The sequenced fragment ends 4 residues before the CDR3 boundary, so the rest is inferred from the germline J gene.

In germline, CDR1 is NSQYPW, CDR2 LRSPGD (reference sequence). CDR3 size: 12 residues. Sequenced: CD4+ T cells sorted from a lymph node. The receptor comes from a C3H/HeJ mouse with alopecia areata. The mice in this strain carry MHC haplotype H2-k. The V gene is TRBV1, the J gene TRBJ2-1; no clear D gene. The sequenced part of the CDR3 DNA is TGCACCTGCAGTGCAGGGTGGGCT. As protein: CTCSAGWA. The full-length CDR3 reads as CTCSAGWAEQFF.